A selection of T cell receptor beta chains follows, all from one sample in a study of immune evolution from preneoplasia to lung adenocarcinoma. Clones were read by immunoSEQ multiplex PCR, and TCRdb kept only the in-frame ones, dropping some. The profile shows fewer than 5,500 clones, over 65% of them singletons. Sequenced sample: FFPE minimally invasive lung adenocarcinoma tissue. The receptor source for this set is a person aged 55-80 years with lung adenocarcinoma. Both conserved end residues are part of each CDR3.

v_call	j_call	cdr3_aa
TRBV6-4	TRBJ2-1	CASSDSVGTSGSEQFF
TRBV30	TRBJ1-5	CAWSAGGSNHGPQHF
TRBV19	TRBJ2-3	CASRRQGNAADTQYF
TRBV5-1	TRBJ2-3	CASRTIAGGGTDTQYF
TRBV19	TRBJ1-5	CASLNPGYGGSNQPQHF
TRBV5-8	TRBJ2-1	CASSLTVGTIYNEQFF
TRBV10-1	TRBJ2-7	CASSIGLAGNEQYF
TRBV4-1	TRBJ2-2	CASSPPDSNTGELFF
TRBV28	TRBJ2-6	CASSFVGISGANVLTF
TRBV5-8	TRBJ2-6	CASSSFSGGVPGANVLTF
TRBV11-3	TRBJ1-2	CASSPSLGGLYGYTF
TRBV20-1	TRBJ1-1	CSARYTEAFF
TRBV28	TRBJ1-1	CASTHFGTSITMNTEAFF
TRBV21-1	TRBJ2-7	CASSKPFPSRNSYEQYF
TRBV9	TRBJ2-1	CASTRGTGNDNEQFF
TRBV30	TRBJ1-3	CAWSRGDSGNTIYF
TRBV30	TRBJ1-2	CAWSDWGGPGDGYTF
TRBV28	TRBJ1-6	CASRLEAVRPLHF
TRBV7-7	TRBJ2-1	CASSPLGENEQFF
TRBV5-1	TRBJ2-7	CASSLRGYEQYF
TRBV7-9	TRBJ2-3	CASSLVGGYRLYF
TRBV28	TRBJ2-1	CASSFGGVDNEQFF